This T cell receptor beta chain derives from a study of response to subunit inactivated influenza vaccine. TCRdb re-called the RT-PCR reads through MiXCR, storing one row per CDR3 protein. The top ten clones hold roughly 33% of a sample with 170,000 or so distinct CDR3 sequences, about 10% of them seen once. Germline CDR1 SQVTM, CDR2 ANQGSEA. Deletions cut 3 bases from V and 1 base from J, with 10 bases between. The CDR3 covers 14 residues. This material consisted of CD8+ T cells sorted from PBMCs, taken around 25 months after vaccination. This TCR was sampled from a man aged 50-75 years who received an inactivated influenza vaccine. The V call is TRBV29-1, the J call TRBJ2-1, with no clear D. The CDR3 DNA follows: TGCAGCGTTGACCGGGCCAGGTCCTACAATGAGCAGTTCTTC. Translating gives CSVDRARSYNEQFF.